This TCR beta chain was documented in a study of shared clonotypes between healthy human individuals. Every donor, a Caucasian adult, lived in Nashville, Tennessee. Loaded into unsorted PBMC replicate PCRs was about 310 ng DNA, 25,000 to 30,000 T cell genomes. The sequencing of unsorted PBMC DNA took place on ten immunoSEQ deep assay plates. Profiled with immunoSEQ multiplex PCR; TCRdb holds only in-frame clones, not every one. The table includes some 92,000 clones, roughly 50% detected once. The CDR3 is 11 residues long. Trimming cost V 3 bases and J 6 bases, with 6 bases left between them. Per the germline V gene, CDR1 is DFQATT and CDR2 is SNEGSKA (reference sequence).

The V and J genes are TRBV20-1 and TRBJ2-1; D not resolved. This receptor was obtained from a woman in her 40s in good health. Some clones in this sample may be carry-over from other donors' samples. The sequencing input was PBMCs. CDR3 region: CSASKRNEQFF. Here the CDR3 DNA reads TGCAGTGCTAGTAAGCGCAATGAGCAGTTCTTC.